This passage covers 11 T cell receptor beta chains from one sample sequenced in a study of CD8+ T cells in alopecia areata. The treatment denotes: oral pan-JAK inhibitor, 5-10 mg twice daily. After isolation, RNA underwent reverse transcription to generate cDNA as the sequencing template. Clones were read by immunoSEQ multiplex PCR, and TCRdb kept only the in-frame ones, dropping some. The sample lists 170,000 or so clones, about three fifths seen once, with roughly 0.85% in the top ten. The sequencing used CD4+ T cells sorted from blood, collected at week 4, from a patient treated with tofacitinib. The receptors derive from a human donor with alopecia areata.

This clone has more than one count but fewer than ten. The CDR3 DNA reads as TGTGCCAGCAGCTTAGTTTTCGATGAGCAGTTCTTC. Translated, it gives CASSLVFDEQFF. The rearrangement uses TRBV7-2 and TRBJ2-1, with unresolved D. The V end lost 1 base, the J end lost 8 bases, and 6 bases lay between the germline ends. The CDR3 is 12 amino acids. Germline CDR1 and CDR2: SGHTA and FQGNSA.

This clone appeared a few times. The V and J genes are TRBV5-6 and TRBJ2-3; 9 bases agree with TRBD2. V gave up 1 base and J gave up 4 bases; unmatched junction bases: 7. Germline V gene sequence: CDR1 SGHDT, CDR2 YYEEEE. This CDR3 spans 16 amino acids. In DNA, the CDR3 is TGTGCCAGCAGCTTGAGGCGCGGGGGGGCCGCAGATACGCAGTATTTT. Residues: CASSLRRGGAADTQYF.

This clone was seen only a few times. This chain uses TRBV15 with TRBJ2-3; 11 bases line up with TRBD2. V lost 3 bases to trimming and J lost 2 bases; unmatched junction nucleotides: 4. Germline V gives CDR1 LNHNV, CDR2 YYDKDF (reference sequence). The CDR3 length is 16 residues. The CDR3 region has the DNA TGTGCCACCAGCAGCGGGACTAGCGGATACACAGATACGCAGTATTTT. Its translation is CATSSGTSGYTDTQYF.

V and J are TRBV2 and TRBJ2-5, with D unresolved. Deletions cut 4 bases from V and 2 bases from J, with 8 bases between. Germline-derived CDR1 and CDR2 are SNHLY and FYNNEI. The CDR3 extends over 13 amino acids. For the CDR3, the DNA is TGTGCCAGCAGTGGGAGCAGACAAGAGACCCAGTACTTC. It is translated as CASSGSRQETQYF. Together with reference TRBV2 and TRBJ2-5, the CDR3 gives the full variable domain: EPEVTQTPSHQVTQMGQEVILRCVPISNHLYFYWYRQILGQKVEFLVSFYNNEISEKSEIFDDQFSVERPDGSNFTLKIRSTKLEDSAMYFCASSGSRQETQYFGPGTRLLVL.

As DNA, the CDR3 is TGTGCCAGCAGTCGGACAGGGGTAGGGTCACCCCTCCACTTT. This encodes CASSRTGVGSPLHF. V is TRBV25-1 and J is TRBJ1-6; 9 bases match TRBD1. The V gene's germline CDR1 is MGHDK and CDR2 SYGVNS. V dropped 5 bases and J dropped 10; count of bases not matched to a gene: 6. The length of the CDR3 is 14 residues.

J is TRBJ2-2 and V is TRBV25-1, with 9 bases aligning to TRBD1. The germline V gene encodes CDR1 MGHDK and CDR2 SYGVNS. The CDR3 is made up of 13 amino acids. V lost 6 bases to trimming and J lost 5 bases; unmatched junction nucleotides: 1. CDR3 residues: CASRTGGTGELFF. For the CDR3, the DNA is TGTGCCAGCAGGACAGGGGGGACCGGGGAGCTGTTTTTT.

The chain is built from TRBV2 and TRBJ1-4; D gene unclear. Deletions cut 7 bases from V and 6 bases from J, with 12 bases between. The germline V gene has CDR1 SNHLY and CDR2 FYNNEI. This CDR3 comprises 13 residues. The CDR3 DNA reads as TGTGCCAGCACTAACTCGGAAGATGAAAAACTGTTTTTT. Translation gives CASTNSEDEKLFF.

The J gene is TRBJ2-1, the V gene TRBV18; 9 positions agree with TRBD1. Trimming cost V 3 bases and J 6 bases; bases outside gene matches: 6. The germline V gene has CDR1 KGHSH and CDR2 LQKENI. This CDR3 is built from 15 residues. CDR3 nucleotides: TGTGCCAGCTCACCGAGACAGGGGGTTGCCAATGAGCAGTTCTTC. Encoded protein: CASSPRQGVANEQFF.

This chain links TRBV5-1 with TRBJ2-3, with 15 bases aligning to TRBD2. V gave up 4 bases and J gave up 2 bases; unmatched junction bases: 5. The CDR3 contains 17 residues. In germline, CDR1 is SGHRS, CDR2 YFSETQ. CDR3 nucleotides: TGCGCCAGCAGCCCGGGACTAGCGGGGGGTTCCACAGATACGCAGTATTTT. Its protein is CASSPGLAGGSTDTQYF.

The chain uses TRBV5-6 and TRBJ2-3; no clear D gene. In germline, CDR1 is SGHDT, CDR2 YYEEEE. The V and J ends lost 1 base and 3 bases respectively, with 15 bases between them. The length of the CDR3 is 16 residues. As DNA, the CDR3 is TGTGCCAGCAGCTTGCCGGCAGGAGAGGCGACAGATACGCAGTATTTT. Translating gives CASSLPAGEATDTQYF.

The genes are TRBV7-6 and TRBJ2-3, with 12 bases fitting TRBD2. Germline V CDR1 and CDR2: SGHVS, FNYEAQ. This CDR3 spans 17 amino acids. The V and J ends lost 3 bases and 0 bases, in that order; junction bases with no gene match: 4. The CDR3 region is CASSFDGLAGSTDTQYF. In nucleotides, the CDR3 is TGTGCCAGCAGCTTTGACGGACTAGCGGGGAGCACAGATACGCAGTATTTT.